This passage covers 20 T cell receptor beta chains from one sample sequenced in a study of T-cell memory formation after mild COVID-19. MiXCR, run by TCRdb on the 5' RACE reads, gives a single entry per CDR3 protein. The data hold 450,000 to 700,000 distinct CDR3 sequences, with about 20% observed a single time. Sequenced sample: PBMCs or a T cell subset sorted from them (not recorded which). All receptors derive from an adult woman who had mild COVID-19 (a few samples of this study predate the infection). Cell type and time point are not known.

The chain recombines TRBV24-1 with TRBJ2-5; 9 nucleotides align to TRBD1. The CDR3 loop spans 16 amino acids. The V and J ends lost 1 base and 1 base, in that order; junction bases with no gene match: 3. Looked up from germline, CDR1 is KGHDR and CDR2 is SFDVKD. The chain's CDR3 is CATSDFGTGLQETQYF. As DNA, the CDR3 is TGTGCCACCAGTGATTTCGGGACAGGGCTCCAAGAGACCCAGTACTTC.

This clonotype was seen a handful of times. The chain combines TRBV4-1 with TRBJ2-1; 9 bases fit TRBD2. The CDR3 consists of 17 residues. Germline CDR1 and CDR2: MGHRA and YSYEKL. The V gene end was trimmed by 4 bases and the J gene end by 4 bases; junction bases not matched to a gene: 11. The DNA for the CDR3 is TGCGCCAGCAGCCCAATGGTAGCGGGGGTTACGTACAATGAGCAGTTCTTC. Protein sequence: CASSPMVAGVTYNEQFF.

The rearrangement links TRBV6-4 to TRBJ2-3; TRBD2 matches at 9 bases. There are 15 residues in the CDR3. V was clipped by 6 bases and J by 5 bases; unmatched bases: 9. CDR1 and CDR2 (germline): MRHNA, SNTAGT. DNA of the CDR3: TGTGCCAGCAGCCCCCAAGCGGGGGGTGGAGATACGCAGTATTTT. As protein: CASSPQAGGGDTQYF.

The table lists this clonotype with a few counts. The rearrangement links TRBV2 to TRBJ2-1; D gene ambiguous. Trimming pared 6 bases from V and 9 bases from J, leaving 9 bases between. Germline V CDR1 and CDR2: SNHLY, FYNNEI. CDR3 size: 11 residues. CDR3 sequence reads: CASRLVPEQFF. The CDR3 coding sequence is TGTGCCAGCAGGCTGGTGCCTGAGCAGTTCTTC.

The CDR3 DNA follows: TGTGCCAGTAAACACCTCGCTAGCGTGTACAATGAGCAGTTCTTC. This gives the protein CASKHLASVYNEQFF. V and J are TRBV6-1 and TRBJ2-1, with D possibly matching TRBD2 (6 bases). Germline V gives CDR1 MNHNS, CDR2 SASEGT. Trimming took 9 bases from V and 4 from J, leaving 19 bases between them. The CDR3 loop spans 15 amino acids.

Remarks on this clonotype: The junction differs from germline at one of its ends, possibly a read error. The chain has TRBV3-1 and TRBJ2-7; D is possibly TRBD1 or TRBD2 (5 bases each). CDR3 length: 16 residues. Germline V CDR1 and CDR2: LGHDT, YNNKEL (reference sequence). This CDR3 reads CASSQDRDRPSYEKYF. The CDR3, as DNA: TGTGCCAGCAGCCAAGACCGGGACCGTCCTTCCTACGAGAAGTACTTC.

The chain carries TRBV30 and TRBJ2-1; no firm D call. The germline V gene has CDR1 GTSNPN and CDR2 SVGIG (reference sequence). This CDR3 is built from 11 residues. Trimming cost V 0 bases and J 7 bases, with 4 bases left between them. The CDR3 reads CAWSVRNEQFF. The CDR3 DNA follows: TGTGCCTGGAGTGTACGGAATGAGCAGTTCTTC.

The chain combines TRBV2 with TRBJ2-5; no reliable D call. CDR3 size: 15 residues. The V end was cut by 7 bases, the J end by 7 bases, with 22 bases between. Germline V gives CDR1 SNHLY, CDR2 FYNNEI. The CDR3 coding sequence is TGTGCCAGCATCCCGACCGATCCAAACTGGGGGACCCAGTACTTC. Protein sequence: CASIPTDPNWGTQYF.

The table lists this clonotype with a few counts. The chain uses TRBV7-3 and TRBJ2-3; tentatively, D is TRBD2 (5 bases). CDR3 length: 15 residues. Trimming pared 1 base from V and 0 bases from J, leaving 8 bases between. Germline V gives CDR1 SGHTA, CDR2 FQGTGA. The CDR3 sequence is CASSLNTGSTDTQYF. The CDR3, as DNA: TGTGCCAGCAGCTTAAATACGGGAAGCACAGATACGCAGTATTTT.

This chain joins TRBV18 and TRBJ1-1; 7 nucleotides line up with TRBD1. The CDR3 consists of 14 residues. Germline assignment: CDR1 KGHSH and CDR2 LQKENI. Trimming at V came to 2 bases and at J to 4 bases, leaving 4 bases not matched to a gene. In DNA form, the CDR3 reads TGTGCCAGCTCACCAATGGCAGGGGGCACTGAAGCTTTCTTT. Residues: CASSPMAGGTEAFF.

This clonotype occurred many times. The rearrangement links TRBV20-1 to TRBJ2-5, with a possible D match to TRBD1 (5 bases). Germline-derived CDR1 and CDR2 are DFQATT and SNEGSKA (reference sequence). The V and J ends lost 3 bases and 4 bases respectively, with 9 bases between them. This CDR3 spans 12 amino acids. The CDR3 coding sequence is TGCAGTGCTAGTCAGGGTGGAGAGACCCAGTACTTC. Its protein product is CSASQGGETQYF.

The gene calls are TRBV9 and TRBJ1-2; D is unresolved. V was trimmed by 4 bases and J by 8 bases, leaving 15 bases between them. Germline lookup yields CDR1 SGDLS and CDR2 YYNGEE. The length of the CDR3 is 13 residues. The CDR3 DNA reads TGTGCCAGCAGCTCGACGAGCTCCGGGGGCTACACCTTC. This translates into CASSSTSSGGYTF.

This clonotype was observed a few times. The chain has TRBV12-3 or TRBV12-4 and TRBJ2-7; D remains unclear. V was trimmed by 1 base and J by 5 bases, leaving 9 bases between them. This CDR3 is 13 amino acids long. The CDR3 is CASSLGRINEQYF. The CDR3 DNA reads as TGTGCCAGCAGTTTAGGCCGGATAAACGAGCAGTACTTC.

The chain carries TRBV28 and TRBJ2-3; D may be TRBD2 (6 bases). The CDR3 is made up of 16 amino acids. Germline CDR1 and CDR2: MDHEN and SYDVKM. The V end lost 5 bases, the J end lost 2 bases, and 17 bases lay between the germline ends. CDR3 amino acids: CASSQNLGLYTDTQYF. Written as DNA, the CDR3 is TGTGCCAGCAGTCAGAACCTGGGACTCTACACAGATACGCAGTATTTT.

This clonotype occurred a few times. V usage is TRBV20-1 and J usage is TRBJ1-1, with D unresolved. CDR3 length: 14 amino acids. Germline values: CDR1 DFQATT, CDR2 SNEGSKA (reference sequence). V was trimmed by 0 bases and J by 2 bases, leaving 10 bases between them. DNA of the CDR3: TGCAGTGCTAGAGAGGAGGGAGGTAACACTGAAGCTTTCTTT. Its translation is CSAREEGGNTEAFF.

This clonotype was counted between two and nine times. This sequence joins TRBV7-9 and TRBJ1-2, with D uncertain. There are 15 residues in the CDR3. V gave up 2 bases and J gave up 5 bases, with 15 bases separating them. Per germline, CDR1 SEHNR and CDR2 FQNEAQ (reference sequence). DNA for the CDR3: TGTGCCAGCAGCTTAATCTCAGGAGATCAGTATGGCTACACCTTC. Its translation is CASSLISGDQYGYTF.

This chain links TRBV12-3 or TRBV12-4 with TRBJ1-1; D is uncertain. The CDR3 is 15 amino acids. V lost 6 bases, J lost 1 base, and 15 bases lay in between. The CDR3 spells CASSPHGSGNTEAFF. The CDR3 DNA reads TGTGCCAGCAGCCCCCACGGTAGCGGGAACACTGAAGCTTTCTTT.

The sample holds a few counts of this clonotype. This chain's CDR3 is CASRLIGQGVQREQYF. The CDR3 nucleotides read TGCGCCAGCAGACTGATAGGACAGGGCGTCCAGAGAGAGCAGTACTTC. The chain links TRBV5-1 to TRBJ2-7, with 8 positions matching TRBD1. V trimming: 5 bases; J trimming: 7 bases; junction bases outside the gene matches: 17. In germline, CDR1 is SGHRS, CDR2 YFSETQ. This CDR3 contains 16 residues.

J is TRBJ1-1 and V is TRBV7-2; no reliable D call. Germline V gene sequence: CDR1 SGHTA, CDR2 FQGNSA. The ends were cut back, 2 bases at V and 2 bases at J, with 15 bases in the middle. CDR3 length: 16 residues. The CDR3 protein is CASSLSRQAINTEAFF. The CDR3 bases are TGTGCCAGCAGCTTAAGCCGGCAAGCTATCAACACTGAAGCTTTCTTT.

This clonotype was picked up a small number of times. The V gene is TRBV13, the J gene TRBJ2-3; 8 bases align to TRBD2. J gave up 6 bases and V 2 bases, and 4 bases lay outside the gene matches. CDR1 is PRHDT, CDR2 FYEKMQ, per germline (reference sequence). The CDR3 sequence is 14 residues long. The CDR3 coding sequence is TGTGCCAGCAGCTTATGGCGGGAGGAGGATACGCAGTATTTT. It is translated as CASSLWREEDTQYF.